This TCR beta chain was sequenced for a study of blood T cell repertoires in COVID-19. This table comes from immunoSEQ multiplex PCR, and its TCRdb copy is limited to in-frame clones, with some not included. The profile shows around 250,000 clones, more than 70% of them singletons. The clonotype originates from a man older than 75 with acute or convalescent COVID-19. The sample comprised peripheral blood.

Written as DNA, the CDR3 is TGTGCCAGCAGCCCCGGACTAGCGGGCGAGCAGTTCTTC. Amino acid sequence: CASSPGLAGEQFF. The rearrangement uses TRBV9 and TRBJ2-1; 11 positions match TRBD2. V trimming: 4 bases; J trimming: 10 bases; junction bases outside the gene matches: 4. Germline CDR1 SGDLS, CDR2 YYNGEE. The CDR3 runs 13 residues.